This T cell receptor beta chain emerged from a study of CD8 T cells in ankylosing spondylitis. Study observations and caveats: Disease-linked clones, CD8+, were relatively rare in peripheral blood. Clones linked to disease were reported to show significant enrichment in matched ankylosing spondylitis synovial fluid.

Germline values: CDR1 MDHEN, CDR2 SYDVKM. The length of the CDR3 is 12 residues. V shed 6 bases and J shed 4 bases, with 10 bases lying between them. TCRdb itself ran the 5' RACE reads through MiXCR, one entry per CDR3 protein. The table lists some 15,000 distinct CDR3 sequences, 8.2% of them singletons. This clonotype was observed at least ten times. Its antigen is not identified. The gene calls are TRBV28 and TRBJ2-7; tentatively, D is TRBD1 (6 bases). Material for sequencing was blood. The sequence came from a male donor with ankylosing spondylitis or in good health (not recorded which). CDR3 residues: CASSSRGYEQYF. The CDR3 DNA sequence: TGTGCCAGCAGCTCCAGGGGTTACGAGCAGTACTTC. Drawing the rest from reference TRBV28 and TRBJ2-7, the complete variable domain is DVKVTQSSRYLVKRTGEKVFLECVQDMDHENMFWYRQDPGLGLRLIYFSYDVKMKEKGDIPEGYSVSREKKERFSLILESASTNQTSMYLCASSSRGYEQYFGPGTRLTVT.